Listed below are T cell receptor beta chains from one sample, sequenced in a study of CD8+ T cells in alopecia areata. Profiled with immunoSEQ multiplex PCR; TCRdb holds only in-frame clones, not every one. The repertoire holds about 160,000 clones, with roughly two thirds as singletons. The source material was CD4+ T cells sorted from blood, sampled at week 4, from a patient treated with tofacitinib. These receptors all stem from a human donor with alopecia areata. The CDR3 runs from the conserved cysteine through the conserved F or W.

J gene	V gene	CDR3 protein
TRBJ2-7	TRBV19	CASSPRQGGYEQYF
TRBJ1-2	TRBV29-1	CSVSRRQGNGYTF
TRBJ2-7	TRBV5-6	CASSVLGQGAEQYF
TRBJ1-1	TRBV9	CASSVAIQGGTEAFF
TRBJ1-2	TRBV29-1	CSVESGYTF
TRBJ1-1	TRBV29-1	CSAGQLMNTEAFF
TRBJ2-3	TRBV7-2	CASSLVGTSGGTDTQYF
TRBJ2-5	TRBV5-4	CASSYRTGETQYF
TRBJ2-5	TRBV30	CAWSVLFQETQYF
TRBJ2-3	TRBV11-2	CASSLGATDTQYF
TRBJ2-5	TRBV27	CASSLSWDGQAQYF
TRBJ1-2	TRBV4-1	CASSQPGTTYGYTF
TRBJ1-6	TRBV6-5	CASSRTGHRDSPLHF
TRBJ2-7	TRBV29-1	CSVGRRLREQYF
TRBJ1-2	TRBV27	CASSLWGQGIAGGYTF
TRBJ1-1	TRBV29-1	CSLQGNTEAFF
TRBJ2-7	TRBV7-2	CASSHGRTGREQYF
TRBJ1-1	TRBV29-1	CSVDSGEAFF
TRBJ2-2	TRBV11-1	CASSLGHNTGELFF
TRBJ2-5	TRBV2	CAGQGMETQYF
TRBJ1-1	TRBV29-1	CSVARERGAFF
TRBJ2-5	TRBV5-6	CASSLTTGQQETQYF
TRBJ1-1	TRBV18	CASTLLDTEAFF
TRBJ1-2	TRBV9	CASSVGGGQPGGGYTF
TRBJ2-1	TRBV30	CAWSVRVNEQFF
TRBJ2-5	TRBV30	CAWSVRGETQYF
TRBJ2-3	TRBV10-3	CAIWRGTSTDTQYF
TRBJ2-3	TRBV4-3	CASSQLAGGQDTQYF
TRBJ2-7	TRBV13	CASSFRGSSYEQYF
TRBJ2-3	TRBV14	CASSQVTGGADTQYF
TRBJ2-5	TRBV25-1	CASSLGGEGRKETQYF
TRBJ1-2	TRBV5-4	CASSSKGQGRGGYTF
TRBJ2-3	TRBV2	CASRVLSDTQYF
TRBJ1-2	TRBV29-1	CSGEPGYTF
TRBJ2-2	TRBV5-7	CASSNRTVANTGELFF
TRBJ1-1	TRBV5-1	CASATGQQDTEAFF
TRBJ1-2	TRBV30	CAWIRSNRAQYYGYTF
TRBJ1-2	TRBV5-1	CASSLDDSVWGYTF
TRBJ1-1	TRBV29-1	CSGYYREGTEAFF
TRBJ1-5	TRBV4-1	CASSQVDLGLSNQPQHF
TRBJ2-7	TRBV4-1	CASSQDRQGWYEQYF
TRBJ2-1	TRBV7-9	CASSLRGAYEQFF
TRBJ1-1	TRBV5-1	CASSLEGLNTEAFF
TRBJ1-2	TRBV30	CAWSASGGYGYTF
TRBJ2-2	TRBV7-9	CATQSSGNTGELFF
TRBJ2-1	TRBV14	CASSPPPGQGSYNEQFF
TRBJ2-2	TRBV2	CASLPGTGVFGELFF